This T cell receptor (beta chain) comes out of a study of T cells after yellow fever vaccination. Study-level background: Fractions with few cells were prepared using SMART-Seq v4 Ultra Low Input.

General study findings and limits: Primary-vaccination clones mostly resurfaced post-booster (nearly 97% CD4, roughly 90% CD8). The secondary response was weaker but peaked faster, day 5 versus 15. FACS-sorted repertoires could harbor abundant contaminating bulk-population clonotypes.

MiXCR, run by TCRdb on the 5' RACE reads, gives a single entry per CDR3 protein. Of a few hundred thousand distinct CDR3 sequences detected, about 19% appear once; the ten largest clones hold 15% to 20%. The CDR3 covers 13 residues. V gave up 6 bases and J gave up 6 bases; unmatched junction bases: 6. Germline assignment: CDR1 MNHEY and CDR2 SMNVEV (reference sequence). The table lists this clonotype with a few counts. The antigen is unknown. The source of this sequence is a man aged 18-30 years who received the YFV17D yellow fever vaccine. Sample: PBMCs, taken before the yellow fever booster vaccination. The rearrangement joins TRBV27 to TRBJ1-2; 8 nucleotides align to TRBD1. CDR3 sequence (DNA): TGTGCCAGCAGAGTCACAGGGGGGAATGGCTACACCTTC. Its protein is CASRVTGGNGYTF.